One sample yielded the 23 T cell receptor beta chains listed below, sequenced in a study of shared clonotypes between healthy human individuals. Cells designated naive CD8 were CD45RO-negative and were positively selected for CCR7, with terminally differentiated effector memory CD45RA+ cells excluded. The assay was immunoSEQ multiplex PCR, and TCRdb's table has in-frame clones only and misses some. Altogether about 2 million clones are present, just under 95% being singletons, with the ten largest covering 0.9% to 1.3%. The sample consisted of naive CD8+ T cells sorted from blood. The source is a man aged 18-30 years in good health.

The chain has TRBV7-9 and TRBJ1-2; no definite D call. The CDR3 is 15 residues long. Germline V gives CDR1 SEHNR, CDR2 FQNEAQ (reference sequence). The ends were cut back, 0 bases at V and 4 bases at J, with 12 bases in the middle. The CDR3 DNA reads TGTGCCAGCAGCTTAGCTGCTGGCGGAGCCTATGGCTACACCTTC. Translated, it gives CASSLAAGGAYGYTF.

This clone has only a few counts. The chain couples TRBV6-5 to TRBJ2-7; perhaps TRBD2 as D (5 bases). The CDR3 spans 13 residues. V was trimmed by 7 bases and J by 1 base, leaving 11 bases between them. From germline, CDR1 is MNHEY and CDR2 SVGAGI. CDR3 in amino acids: CASKLDFSYEQYF. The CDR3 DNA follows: TGTGCCAGCAAACTGGACTTTTCCTACGAGCAGTACTTC.

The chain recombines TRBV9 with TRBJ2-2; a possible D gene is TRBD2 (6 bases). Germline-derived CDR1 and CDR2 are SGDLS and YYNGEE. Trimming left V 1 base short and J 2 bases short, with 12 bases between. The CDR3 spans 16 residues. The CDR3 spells CASSVRREVNTGELFF. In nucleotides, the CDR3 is TGTGCCAGCAGCGTAAGGCGGGAAGTAAACACCGGGGAGCTGTTTTTT.

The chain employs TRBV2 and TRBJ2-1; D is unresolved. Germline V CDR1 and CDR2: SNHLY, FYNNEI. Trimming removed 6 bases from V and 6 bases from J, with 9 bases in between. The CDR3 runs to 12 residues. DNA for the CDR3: TGTGCCAGCAGAATAGAAGGCAATGAGCAGTTCTTC. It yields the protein CASRIEGNEQFF.

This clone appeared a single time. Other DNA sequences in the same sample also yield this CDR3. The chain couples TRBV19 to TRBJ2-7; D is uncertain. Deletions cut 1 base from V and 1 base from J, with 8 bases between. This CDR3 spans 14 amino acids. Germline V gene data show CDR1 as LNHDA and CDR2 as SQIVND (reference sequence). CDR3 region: CASSIGPGSYEQYF. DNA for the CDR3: TGTGCCAGTAGTATAGGTCCCGGGTCCTACGAGCAGTACTTC. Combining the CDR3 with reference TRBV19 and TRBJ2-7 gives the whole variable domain DGGITQSPKYLFRKEGQNVTLSCEQNLNHDAMYWYRQDPGQGLRLIYYSQIVNDFQKGDIAEGYSVSREKKESFPLTVTSAQKNPTAFYLCASSIGPGSYEQYFGPGTRLTVT.

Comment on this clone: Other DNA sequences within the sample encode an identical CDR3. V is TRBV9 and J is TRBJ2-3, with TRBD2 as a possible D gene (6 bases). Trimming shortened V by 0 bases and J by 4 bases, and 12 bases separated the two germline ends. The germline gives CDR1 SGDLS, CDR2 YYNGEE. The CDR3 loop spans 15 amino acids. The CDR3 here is CASSVDGSGADTQYF. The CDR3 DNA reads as TGTGCCAGCAGCGTAGACGGGAGTGGGGCAGATACGCAGTATTTT.

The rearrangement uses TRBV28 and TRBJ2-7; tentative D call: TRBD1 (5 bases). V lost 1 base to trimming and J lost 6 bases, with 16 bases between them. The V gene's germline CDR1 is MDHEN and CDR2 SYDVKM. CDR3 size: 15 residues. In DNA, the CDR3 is TGTGCCAGCAGTTTATCTGTCGTTTGGGGCGGCGAGCAGTACTTC. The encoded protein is CASSLSVVWGGEQYF.

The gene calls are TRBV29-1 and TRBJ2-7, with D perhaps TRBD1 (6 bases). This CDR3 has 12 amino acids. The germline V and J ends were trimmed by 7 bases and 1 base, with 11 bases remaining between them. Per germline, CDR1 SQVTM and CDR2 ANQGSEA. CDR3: CSGWTASYEQYF. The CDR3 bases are TGCAGCGGTTGGACAGCTTCCTACGAGCAGTACTTC.

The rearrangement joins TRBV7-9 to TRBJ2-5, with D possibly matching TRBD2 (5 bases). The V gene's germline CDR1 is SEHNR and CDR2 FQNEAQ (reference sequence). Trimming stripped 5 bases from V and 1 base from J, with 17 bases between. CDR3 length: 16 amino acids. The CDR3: CASSTPPGRGQETQYF. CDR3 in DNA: TGTGCCAGCAGCACCCCCCCGGGTCGGGGCCAAGAGACCCAGTACTTC. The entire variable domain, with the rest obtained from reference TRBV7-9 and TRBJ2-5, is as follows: DTGVSQNPRHKITKRGQNVTFRCDPISEHNRLYWYRQTLGQGPEFLTYFQNEAQLEKSRLLSDRFSAERPKGSFSTLEIQRTEQGDSAMYLCASSTPPGRGQETQYFGPGTRLLVL.

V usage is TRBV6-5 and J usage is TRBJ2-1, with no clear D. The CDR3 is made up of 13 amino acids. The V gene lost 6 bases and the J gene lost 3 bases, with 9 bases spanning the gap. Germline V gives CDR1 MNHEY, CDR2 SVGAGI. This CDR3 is CASSPTFYNEQFF. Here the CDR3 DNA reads TGTGCCAGCAGCCCCACCTTCTACAATGAGCAGTTCTTC.

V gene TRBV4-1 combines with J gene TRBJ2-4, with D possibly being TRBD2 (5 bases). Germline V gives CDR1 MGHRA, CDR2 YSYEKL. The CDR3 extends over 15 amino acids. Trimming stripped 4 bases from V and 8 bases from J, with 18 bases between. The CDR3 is CASSLPGLMGDIQYF. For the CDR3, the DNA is TGCGCCAGCAGCCTACCTGGGTTGATGGGAGACATTCAGTACTTC.

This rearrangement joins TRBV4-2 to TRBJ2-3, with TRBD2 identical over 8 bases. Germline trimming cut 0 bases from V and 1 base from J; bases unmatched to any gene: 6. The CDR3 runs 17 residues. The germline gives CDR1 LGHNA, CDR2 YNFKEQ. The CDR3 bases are TGTGCCAGCAGCCAAGATTGGAGCGGGGGACGCACAGATACGCAGTATTTT. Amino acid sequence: CASSQDWSGGRTDTQYF.

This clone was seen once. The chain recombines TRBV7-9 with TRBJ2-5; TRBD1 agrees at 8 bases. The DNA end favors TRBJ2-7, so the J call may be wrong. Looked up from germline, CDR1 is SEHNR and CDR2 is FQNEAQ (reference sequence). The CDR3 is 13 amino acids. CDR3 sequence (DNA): TGTGCCAGCAGTCCGGACAGGGCCTACGAGCAGTACTTC. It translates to CASSPDRAYEQYF.

The CDR3 nucleotides read TGCAGCGTTGAAGATTTAGGGCAGGGAAGCTCTGGGGCCAACGTCCTGACTTTC. Amino acid sequence: CSVEDLGQGSSGANVLTF. J is TRBJ2-6 and V is TRBV29-1, with D perhaps matching TRBD1 (5 bases). V was trimmed by 0 bases and J by 0 bases, leaving 15 bases between them. Germline V gives CDR1 SQVTM, CDR2 ANQGSEA. CDR3 length: 18 residues.

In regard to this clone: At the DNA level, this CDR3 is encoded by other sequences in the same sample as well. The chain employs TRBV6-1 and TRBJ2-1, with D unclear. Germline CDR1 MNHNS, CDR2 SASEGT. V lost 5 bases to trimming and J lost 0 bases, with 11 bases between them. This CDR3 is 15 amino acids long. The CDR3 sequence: CASSPGPSSYNEQFF. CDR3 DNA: TGTGCCAGCAGTCCAGGACCCAGCTCCTACAATGAGCAGTTCTTC.

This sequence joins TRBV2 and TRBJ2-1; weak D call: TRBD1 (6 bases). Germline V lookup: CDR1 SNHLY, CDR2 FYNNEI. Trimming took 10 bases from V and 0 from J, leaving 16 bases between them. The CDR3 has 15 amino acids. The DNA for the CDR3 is TGTGCCATCATTCCACAGGGTAGCTCCTACAATGAGCAGTTCTTC. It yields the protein CAIIPQGSSYNEQFF.

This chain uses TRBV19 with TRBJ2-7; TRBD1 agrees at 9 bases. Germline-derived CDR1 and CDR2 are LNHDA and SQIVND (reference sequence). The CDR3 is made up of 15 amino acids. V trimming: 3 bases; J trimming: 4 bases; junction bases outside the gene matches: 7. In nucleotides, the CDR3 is TGTGCCAGTAGTATTCCGAGACAGGGGGTTTACGAGCAGTACTTC. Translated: CASSIPRQGVYEQYF.

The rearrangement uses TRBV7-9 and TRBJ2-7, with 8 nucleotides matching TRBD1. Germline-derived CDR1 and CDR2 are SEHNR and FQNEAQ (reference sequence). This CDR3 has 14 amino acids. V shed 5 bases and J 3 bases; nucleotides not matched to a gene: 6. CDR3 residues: CASSNRDRFYEQYF. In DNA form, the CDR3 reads TGTGCCAGCAGCAACCGGGACAGGTTCTACGAGCAGTACTTC. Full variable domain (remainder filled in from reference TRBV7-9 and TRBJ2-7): DTGVSQNPRHKITKRGQNVTFRCDPISEHNRLYWYRQTLGQGPEFLTYFQNEAQLEKSRLLSDRFSAERPKGSFSTLEIQRTEQGDSAMYLCASSNRDRFYEQYFGPGTRLTVT.

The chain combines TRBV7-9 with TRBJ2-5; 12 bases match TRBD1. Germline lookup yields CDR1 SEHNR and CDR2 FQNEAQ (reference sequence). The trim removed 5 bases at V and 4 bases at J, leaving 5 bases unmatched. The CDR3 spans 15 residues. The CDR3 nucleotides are TGTGCCAGCAGCCCGGGACAGGGGGCAAGAGAGACCCAGTACTTC. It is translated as CASSPGQGARETQYF.

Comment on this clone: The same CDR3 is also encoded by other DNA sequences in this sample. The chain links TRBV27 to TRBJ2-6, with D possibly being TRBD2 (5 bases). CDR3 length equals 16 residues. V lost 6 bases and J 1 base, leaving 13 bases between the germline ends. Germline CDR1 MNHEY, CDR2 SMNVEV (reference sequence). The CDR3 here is CASSPLGGSGANVLTF. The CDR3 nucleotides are TGTGCCAGCAGCCCCCTTGGAGGATCTGGGGCCAACGTCCTGACTTTC. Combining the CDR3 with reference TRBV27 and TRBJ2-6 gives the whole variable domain EAQVTQNPRYLITVTGKKLTVTCSQNMNHEYMSWYRQDPGLGLRQIYYSMNVEVTDKGDVPEGYKVSRKEKRNFPLILESPSPNQTSLYFCASSPLGGSGANVLTFGAGSRLTVL.

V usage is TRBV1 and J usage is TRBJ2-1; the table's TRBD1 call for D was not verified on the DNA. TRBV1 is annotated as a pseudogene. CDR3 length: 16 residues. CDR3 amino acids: CTSSQETGHLYNEQFF. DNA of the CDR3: TGCACCAGCAGCCAAGAAACGGGACATCTCTACAATGAGCAGTTCTTC.

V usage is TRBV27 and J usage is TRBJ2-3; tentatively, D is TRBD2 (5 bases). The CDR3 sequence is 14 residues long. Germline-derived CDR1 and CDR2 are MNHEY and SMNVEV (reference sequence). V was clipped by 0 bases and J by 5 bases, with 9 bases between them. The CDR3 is CASSLSPSLDTQYF. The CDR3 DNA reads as TGTGCCAGCAGTTTATCGCCTAGCCTAGATACGCAGTATTTT.

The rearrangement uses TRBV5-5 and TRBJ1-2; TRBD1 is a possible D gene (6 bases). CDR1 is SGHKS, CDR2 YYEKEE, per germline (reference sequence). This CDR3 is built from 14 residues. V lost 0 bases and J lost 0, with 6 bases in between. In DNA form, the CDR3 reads TGTGCCAGCAGCTTGGGACAGGCTAACTATGGCTACACCTTC. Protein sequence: CASSLGQANYGYTF.